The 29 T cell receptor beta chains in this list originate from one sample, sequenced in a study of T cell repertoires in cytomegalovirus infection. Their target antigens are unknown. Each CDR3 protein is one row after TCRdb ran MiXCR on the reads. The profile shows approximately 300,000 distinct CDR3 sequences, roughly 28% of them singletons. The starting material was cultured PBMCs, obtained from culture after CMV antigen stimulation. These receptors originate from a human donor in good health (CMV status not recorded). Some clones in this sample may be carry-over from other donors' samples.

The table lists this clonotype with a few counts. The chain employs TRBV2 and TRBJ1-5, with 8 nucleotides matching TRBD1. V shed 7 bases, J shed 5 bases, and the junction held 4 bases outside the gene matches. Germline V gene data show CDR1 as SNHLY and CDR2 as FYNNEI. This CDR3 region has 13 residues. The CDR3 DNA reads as TGTGCCAGCACGACAGGGGTCGATCAGCCCCAGCATTTT. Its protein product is CASTTGVDQPQHF.

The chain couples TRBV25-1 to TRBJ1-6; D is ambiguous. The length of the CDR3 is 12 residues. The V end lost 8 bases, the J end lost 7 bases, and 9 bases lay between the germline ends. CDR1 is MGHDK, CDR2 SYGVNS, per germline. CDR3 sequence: CASRELNSPLHF. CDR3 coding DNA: TGTGCCAGCCGAGAACTGAATTCACCCCTCCACTTT.

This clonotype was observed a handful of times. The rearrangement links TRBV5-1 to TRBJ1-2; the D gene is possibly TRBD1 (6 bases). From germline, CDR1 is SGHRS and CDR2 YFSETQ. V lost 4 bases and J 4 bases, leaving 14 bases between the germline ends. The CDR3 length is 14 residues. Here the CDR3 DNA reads TGCGCCAGCAGCCCGTCGGACAGCCGCTATGGCTACACCTTC. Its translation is CASSPSDSRYGYTF.

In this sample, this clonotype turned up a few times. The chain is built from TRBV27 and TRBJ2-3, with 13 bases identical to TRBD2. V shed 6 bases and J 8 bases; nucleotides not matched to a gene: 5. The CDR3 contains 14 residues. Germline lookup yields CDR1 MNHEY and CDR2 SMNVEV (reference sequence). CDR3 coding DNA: TGTGCCAGCAGAAGGACTAGCGGGGGTCCTACGCAGTATTTT. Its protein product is CASRRTSGGPTQYF.

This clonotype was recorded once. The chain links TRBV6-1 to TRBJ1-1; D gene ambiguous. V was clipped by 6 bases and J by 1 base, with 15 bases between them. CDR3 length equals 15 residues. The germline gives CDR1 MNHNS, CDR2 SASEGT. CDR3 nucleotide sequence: TGTGCCAGCAGGATCCCCGGCATCTCGAACACTGAAGCTTTCTTT. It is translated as CASRIPGISNTEAFF.

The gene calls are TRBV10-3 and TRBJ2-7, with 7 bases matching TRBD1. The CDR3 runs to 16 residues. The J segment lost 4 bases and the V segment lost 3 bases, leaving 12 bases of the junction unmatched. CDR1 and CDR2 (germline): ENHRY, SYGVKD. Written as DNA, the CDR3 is TGTGCCATCAGTGAACCTGATGGGCAGGGGGTGTACGAGCAGTACTTC. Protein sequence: CAISEPDGQGVYEQYF.

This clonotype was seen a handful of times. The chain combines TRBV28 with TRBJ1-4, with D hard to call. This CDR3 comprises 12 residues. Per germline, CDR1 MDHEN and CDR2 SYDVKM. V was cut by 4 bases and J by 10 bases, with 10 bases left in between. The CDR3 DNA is TGTGCCAGCAGTTCAGTTGGCGTAAAACTGTTTTTT. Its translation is CASSSVGVKLFF. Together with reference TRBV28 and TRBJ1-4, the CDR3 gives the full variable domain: DVKVTQSSRYLVKRTGEKVFLECVQDMDHENMFWYRQDPGLGLRLIYFSYDVKMKEKGDIPEGYSVSREKKERFSLILESASTNQTSMYLCASSSVGVKLFFGSGTQLSVL.

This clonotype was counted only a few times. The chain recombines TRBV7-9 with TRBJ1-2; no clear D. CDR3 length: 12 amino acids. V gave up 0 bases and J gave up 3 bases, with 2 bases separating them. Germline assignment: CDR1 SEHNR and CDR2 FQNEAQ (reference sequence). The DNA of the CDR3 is TGTGCCAGCAGCTTAGCTGACTATGGCTACACCTTC. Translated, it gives CASSLADYGYTF.

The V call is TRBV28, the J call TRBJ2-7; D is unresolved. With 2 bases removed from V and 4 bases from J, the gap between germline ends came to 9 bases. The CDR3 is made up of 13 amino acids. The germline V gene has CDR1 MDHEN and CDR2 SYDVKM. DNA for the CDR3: TGTGCCAGCAGTTTAGAAGGGTTGTACGAGCAGTACTTC. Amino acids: CASSLEGLYEQYF.

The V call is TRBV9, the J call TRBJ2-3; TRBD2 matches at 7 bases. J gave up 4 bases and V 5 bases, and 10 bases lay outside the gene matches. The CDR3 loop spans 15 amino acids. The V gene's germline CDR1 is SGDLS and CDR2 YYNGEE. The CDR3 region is CASSAGLGTADTQYF. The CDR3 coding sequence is TGTGCCAGCAGTGCCGGACTAGGCACGGCAGATACGCAGTATTTT.

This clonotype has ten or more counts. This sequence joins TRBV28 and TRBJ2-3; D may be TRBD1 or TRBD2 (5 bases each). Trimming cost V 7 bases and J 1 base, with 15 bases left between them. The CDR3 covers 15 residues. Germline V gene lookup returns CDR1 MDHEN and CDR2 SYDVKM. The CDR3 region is CASIRDQLGTDTQYF. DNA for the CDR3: TGTGCCAGCATAAGGGACCAGCTAGGCACAGATACGCAGTATTTT.

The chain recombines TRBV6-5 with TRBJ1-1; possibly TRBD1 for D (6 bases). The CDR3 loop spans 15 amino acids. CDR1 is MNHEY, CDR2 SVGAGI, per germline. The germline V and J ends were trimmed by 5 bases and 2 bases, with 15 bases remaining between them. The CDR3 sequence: CASSLKIQGNTEAFF. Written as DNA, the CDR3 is TGTGCCAGCAGTCTAAAAATACAGGGCAACACTGAAGCTTTCTTT.

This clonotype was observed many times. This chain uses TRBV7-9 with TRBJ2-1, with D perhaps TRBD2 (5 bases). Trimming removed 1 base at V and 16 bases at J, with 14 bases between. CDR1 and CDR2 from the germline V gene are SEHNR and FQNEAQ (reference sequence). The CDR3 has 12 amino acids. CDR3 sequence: CASSLGTLASFF. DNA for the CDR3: TGTGCCAGCAGCTTAGGGACTCTTGCTAGCTTCTTC.

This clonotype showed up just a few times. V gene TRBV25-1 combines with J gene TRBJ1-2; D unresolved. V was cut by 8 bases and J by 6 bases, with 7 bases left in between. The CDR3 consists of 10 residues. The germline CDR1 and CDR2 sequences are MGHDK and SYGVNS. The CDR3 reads CASWANGYTF. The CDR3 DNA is TGTGCCAGCTGGGCGAATGGCTACACCTTC.

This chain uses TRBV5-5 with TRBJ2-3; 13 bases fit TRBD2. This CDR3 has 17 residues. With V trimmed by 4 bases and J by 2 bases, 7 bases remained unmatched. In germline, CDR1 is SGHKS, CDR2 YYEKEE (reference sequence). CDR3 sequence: CASSPGLAGLFTDTQYF. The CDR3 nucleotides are TGTGCCAGCAGCCCGGGACTAGCGGGACTGTTCACAGATACGCAGTATTTT.

The CDR3 DNA sequence: TGTGCCAGCAGCCCCCCTACTGTCTACGAGCAGTACTTC. This sequence encodes CASSPPTVYEQYF. This chain joins TRBV7-2 and TRBJ2-7; D unclear. Germline lookup yields CDR1 SGHTA and CDR2 FQGNSA. Trimming cost V 5 bases and J 3 bases, with 11 bases left between them. The CDR3 runs 13 residues.

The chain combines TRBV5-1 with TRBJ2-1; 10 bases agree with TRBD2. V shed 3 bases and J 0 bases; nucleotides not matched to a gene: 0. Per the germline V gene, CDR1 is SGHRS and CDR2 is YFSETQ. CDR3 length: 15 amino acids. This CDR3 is CASSSSGGSYNEQFF. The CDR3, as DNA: TGCGCCAGCAGCTCTAGCGGGGGCTCCTACAATGAGCAGTTCTTC.

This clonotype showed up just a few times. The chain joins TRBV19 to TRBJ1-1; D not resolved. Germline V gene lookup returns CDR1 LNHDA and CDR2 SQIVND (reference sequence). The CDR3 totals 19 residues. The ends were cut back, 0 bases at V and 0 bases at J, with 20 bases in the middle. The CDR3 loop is CASSIDHTEIKKMNTEAFF. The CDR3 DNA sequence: TGTGCCAGTAGTATAGATCACACAGAAATAAAAAAGATGAACACTGAAGCTTTCTTT.

DNA for the CDR3: TGCGCCAGCAGCCTATCGGGCAGGGAAGCCAATTACTATGGCTACACCTTC. Its translation: CASSLSGREANYYGYTF. This chain uses TRBV5-1 with TRBJ1-2; D possibly corresponds to TRBD1 (5 bases). Trimming cost V 4 bases and J 3 bases, with 22 bases left between them. The germline V gene has CDR1 SGHRS and CDR2 YFSETQ. This CDR3 spans 17 amino acids.

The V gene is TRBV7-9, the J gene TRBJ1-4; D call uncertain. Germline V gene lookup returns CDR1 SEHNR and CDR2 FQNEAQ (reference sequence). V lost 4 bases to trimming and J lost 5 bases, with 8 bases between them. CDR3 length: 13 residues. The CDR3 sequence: CASSSPGNEKLFF. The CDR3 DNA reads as TGTGCCAGCAGCTCTCCGGGCAATGAAAAACTGTTTTTT.

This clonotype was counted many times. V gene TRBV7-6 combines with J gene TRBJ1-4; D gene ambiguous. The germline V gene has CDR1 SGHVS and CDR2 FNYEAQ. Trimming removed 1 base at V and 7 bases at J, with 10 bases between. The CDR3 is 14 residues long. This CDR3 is CASSLGLSGEKLFF. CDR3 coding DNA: TGTGCCAGCAGCTTAGGGTTATCGGGTGAAAAACTGTTTTTT.

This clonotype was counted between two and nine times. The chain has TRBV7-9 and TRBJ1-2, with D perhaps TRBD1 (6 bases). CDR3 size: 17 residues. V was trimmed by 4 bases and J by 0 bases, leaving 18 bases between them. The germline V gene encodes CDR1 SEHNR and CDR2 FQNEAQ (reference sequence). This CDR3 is CASSSERQVQANYGYTF. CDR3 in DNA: TGTGCCAGCAGCTCCGAAAGACAGGTACAAGCTAACTATGGCTACACCTTC.

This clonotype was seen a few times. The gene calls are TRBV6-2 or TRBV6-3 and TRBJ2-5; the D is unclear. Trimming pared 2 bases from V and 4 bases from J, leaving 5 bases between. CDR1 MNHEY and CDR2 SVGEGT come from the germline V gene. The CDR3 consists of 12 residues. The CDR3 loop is CASSYEGETQYF. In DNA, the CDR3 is TGTGCCAGCAGTTACGAAGGAGAGACCCAGTACTTC.

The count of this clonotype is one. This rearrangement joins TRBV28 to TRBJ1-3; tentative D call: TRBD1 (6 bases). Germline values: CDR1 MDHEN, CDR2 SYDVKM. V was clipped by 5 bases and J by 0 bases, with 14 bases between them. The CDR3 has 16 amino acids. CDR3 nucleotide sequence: TGTGCCAGCAGTCCCGCCCAGGGGAGCTCTGGAAACACCATATATTTT. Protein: CASSPAQGSSGNTIYF.

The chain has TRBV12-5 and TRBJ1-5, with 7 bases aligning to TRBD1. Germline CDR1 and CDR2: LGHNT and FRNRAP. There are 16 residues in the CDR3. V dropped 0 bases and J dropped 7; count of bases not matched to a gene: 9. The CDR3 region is CASGLVQGPEGQPQHF. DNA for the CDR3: TGTGCTAGTGGTTTGGTACAGGGGCCTGAAGGGCAGCCCCAGCATTTT.

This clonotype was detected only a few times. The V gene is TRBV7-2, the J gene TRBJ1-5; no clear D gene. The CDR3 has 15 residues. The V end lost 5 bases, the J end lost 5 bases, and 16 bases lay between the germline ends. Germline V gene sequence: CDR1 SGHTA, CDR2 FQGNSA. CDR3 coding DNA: TGTGCCAGCAGCACAAACGCGAGGGCCCATCAGCCCCAGCATTTT. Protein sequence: CASSTNARAHQPQHF.

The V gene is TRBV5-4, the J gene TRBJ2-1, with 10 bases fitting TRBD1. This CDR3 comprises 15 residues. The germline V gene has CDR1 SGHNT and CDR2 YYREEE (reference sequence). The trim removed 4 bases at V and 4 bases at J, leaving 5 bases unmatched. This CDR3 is CASSPRDRGYNEQFF. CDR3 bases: TGTGCCAGCAGCCCACGGGACAGGGGATACAATGAGCAGTTCTTC.

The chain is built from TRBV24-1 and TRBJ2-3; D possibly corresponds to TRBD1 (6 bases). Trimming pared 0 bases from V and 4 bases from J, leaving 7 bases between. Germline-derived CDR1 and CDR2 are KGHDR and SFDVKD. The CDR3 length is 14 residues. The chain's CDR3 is CATSDLGQSDTQYF. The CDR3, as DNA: TGTGCCACCAGTGATTTGGGACAGTCAGATACGCAGTATTTT.

The CDR3 reads CASSLEHEQFF. The DNA of the CDR3 is TGTGCCAGCAGCTTGGAGCATGAGCAGTTCTTC. This chain uses TRBV5-6 with TRBJ2-1; D not resolved. Trimming cost V 0 bases and J 8 bases, with 3 bases left between them. The germline V gene encodes CDR1 SGHDT and CDR2 YYEEEE. CDR3 length: 11 amino acids. The full variable domain, its missing parts supplied by reference TRBV5-6 and TRBJ2-1, is DAGVTQSPTHLIKTRGQQVTLRCSPKSGHDTVSWYQQALGQGPQFIFQYYEEEERQRGNFPDRFSGHQFPNYSSELNVNALLLGDSALYLCASSLEHEQFFGPGTRLTVL.